This T cell receptor beta chain was recorded in a study of T-cell reconstitution after alpha-beta-depleted transplantation in children. Unique molecular identifiers featured in how the TCRbeta library was prepared. MiXCR, applied by TCRdb to the PCR reads, yields one record per CDR3 protein. The data show around 200,000 distinct CDR3 sequences, less than 8% seen once. There are many counts of this clonotype. This CDR3 has 16 residues. V gave up 5 bases and J gave up 0 bases; unmatched junction bases: 6. Germline V gives CDR1 DFQATT, CDR2 SNEGSKA (reference sequence). This TCR was sampled from a human donor who donated a stem cell graft to a child with Wiskott-Aldrich syndrome. The V call is TRBV20-1, the J call TRBJ2-3, with 12 bases fitting TRBD2. The sequencing here drew on PBMCs from the stem cell graft donor, taken from the stem cell graft. As DNA, the CDR3 is TGCAGTGCTCCCGGGACTAGCGGGCCTAGCACAGATACGCAGTATTTT. It translates to CSAPGTSGPSTDTQYF.